A single sample gave rise to the 30 T cell receptor beta chains below, sequenced in a study of shared clonotypes between healthy human individuals. Sequencing used immunoSEQ multiplex PCR; TCRdb keeps in-frame clones, though not all of them. The sample consists of about half a million clones, approximately 85% of them appearing once. The sequencing sample was made of PBMCs. The receptors derive from a woman in her 40s in good health. Some clones in this sample may be carry-over from other donors' samples.

This clone was observed a single time. This sample includes further DNA sequences coding for the same CDR3. The V call is TRBV9, the J call TRBJ2-7; D may be TRBD1 or TRBD2 (5 bases each). The CDR3 spans 14 residues. CDR1 and CDR2 from the germline V gene are SGDLS and YYNGEE. V was cut by 0 bases and J by 3 bases, with 10 bases left in between. For the CDR3, the DNA is TGTGCCAGCAGCGTAGGGGGACCTGACTACGAGCAGTACTTC. Amino acid sequence: CASSVGGPDYEQYF.

The chain has TRBV27 and TRBJ2-7, with a possible D match to TRBD2 (6 bases). The germline V gene has CDR1 MNHEY and CDR2 SMNVEV (reference sequence). Trimming took off 0 bases at V and 0 bases at J, with 15 bases between the two ends. The CDR3 covers 17 residues. CDR3 in amino acids: CASSLSWDWLNSYEQYF. CDR3 DNA sequence: TGTGCCAGCAGTTTATCTTGGGACTGGTTAAACTCCTACGAGCAGTACTTC.

The chain uses TRBV7-9 and TRBJ2-1; D unclear. This CDR3 spans 15 amino acids. The germline V gene has CDR1 SEHNR and CDR2 FQNEAQ (reference sequence). The germline V and J ends were trimmed by 2 bases and 9 bases, with 17 bases remaining between them. In DNA, the CDR3 is TGTGCCAGCAGCTTATATAGTCTAGACCGAGGTGAGCAGTTCTTC. This encodes CASSLYSLDRGEQFF.

This clone showed up many times. This same CDR3 is encoded by further DNA sequences in the sample. The V call is TRBV6-4, the J call TRBJ2-2; the D is unclear. CDR3 length equals 13 residues. V was clipped by 0 bases and J by 3 bases, with 2 bases between them. Germline-derived CDR1 and CDR2 are MRHNA and SNTAGT. The CDR3 bases are TGTGCCAGCAGTGACTCTGACACCGGGGAGCTGTTTTTT. Translated, it gives CASSDSDTGELFF.

The chain recombines TRBV19 with TRBJ2-5; D is uncertain. Trimming left V 4 bases short and J 5 bases short, with 5 bases between. The CDR3 loop spans 11 amino acids. CDR1 is LNHDA, CDR2 SQIVND, per germline (reference sequence). CDR3 residues: CASSTHETQYF. CDR3 sequence (DNA): TGTGCCAGTAGTACACACGAGACCCAGTACTTC.

CDR3 in DNA: TGCAGTGCTAGTTTGATCGAGACCCAGTACTTC. This sequence encodes CSASLIETQYF. This chain links TRBV20-1 with TRBJ2-5; no clear D. The CDR3 runs to 11 residues. The V gene lost 3 bases and the J gene lost 5 bases, with 7 bases spanning the gap. Germline CDR1 is DFQATT and CDR2 is SNEGSKA (reference sequence).

In this sample, this clone turned up once. J is TRBJ2-5 and V is TRBV6-6; tentatively, D is TRBD2 (6 bases). The CDR3 is 13 amino acids. CDR1 is MNHNY and CDR2 is SVGAGI in the germline V gene (reference sequence). The ends were cut back, 10 bases at V and 1 base at J, with 13 bases in the middle. The CDR3 nucleotides read TGTGCCATACGGGGGAACCGCCAAGAGACCCAGTACTTC. It yields the protein CAIRGNRQETQYF.

The chain joins TRBV28 to TRBJ2-3; D is unresolved. The germline V gene encodes CDR1 MDHEN and CDR2 SYDVKM. CDR3 length equals 15 residues. Trimming pared 6 bases from V and 0 bases from J, leaving 13 bases between. The CDR3 coding sequence is TGTGCCAGCAGGCCCCTGGGCAGCAGCACAGATACGCAGTATTTT. This sequence encodes CASRPLGSSTDTQYF.

The chain couples TRBV6-4 to TRBJ2-7; D ambiguous. The germline V and J ends were trimmed by 7 bases and 3 bases, with 16 bases remaining between them. The germline V gene has CDR1 MRHNA and CDR2 SNTAGT. The CDR3 covers 14 residues. CDR3 bases: TGTGCCAGCACCCCGAACCCCGCGCTCTACGAGCAGTACTTC. Translating gives CASTPNPALYEQYF.

This chain links TRBV19 with TRBJ2-5; 7 bases align to TRBD2. Trimming took 5 bases from V and 3 from J; bases not matched to a gene: 6. Germline lookup yields CDR1 LNHDA and CDR2 SQIVND (reference sequence). The CDR3 sequence is 14 residues long. CDR3 region: CASSLGGGEETQYF. CDR3 in DNA: TGTGCCAGTAGTCTAGGCGGGGGTGAAGAGACCCAGTACTTC. Combining the CDR3 with reference TRBV19 and TRBJ2-5 gives the whole variable domain DGGITQSPKYLFRKEGQNVTLSCEQNLNHDAMYWYRQDPGQGLRLIYYSQIVNDFQKGDIAEGYSVSREKKESFPLTVTSAQKNPTAFYLCASSLGGGEETQYFGPGTRLLVL.

The chain recombines TRBV7-3 with TRBJ2-3; D may be TRBD1 or TRBD2 (5 bases each). CDR1 SGHTA and CDR2 FQGTGA come from the germline V gene. Trimming stripped 0 bases from V and 0 bases from J, with 7 bases between. The CDR3 sequence is 15 residues long. As DNA, the CDR3 is TGTGCCAGCAGCTTAACCCGGGACAGCACAGATACGCAGTATTTT. As protein: CASSLTRDSTDTQYF.

Ten or more counts support this clone. The V gene is TRBV19, the J gene TRBJ1-1; D might be TRBD1 (5 bases). The CDR3 consists of 17 residues. Germline V CDR1 and CDR2: LNHDA, SQIVND (reference sequence). V was shortened by 6 bases and J by 1 base, with 21 bases between the two germline ends. The CDR3 protein is CASSRRMTQVTNTEAFF. The CDR3 DNA reads as TGTGCCAGTAGCCGGCGGATGACACAGGTTACGAACACTGAAGCTTTCTTT.

This clone was seen a handful of times. The chain has TRBV19 and TRBJ1-1, with D possibly TRBD1 on 6 matching bases. The germline V and J ends were trimmed by 6 bases and 0 bases, with 11 bases remaining between them. This CDR3 spans 14 amino acids. Germline CDR1 is LNHDA and CDR2 is SQIVND (reference sequence). The CDR3 spells CASSSTGLNTEAFF. The DNA of the CDR3 is TGTGCCAGTAGCAGCACAGGGCTGAACACTGAAGCTTTCTTT.

This sequence joins TRBV7-2 and TRBJ1-5; D is possibly TRBD1 (5 bases). The CDR3 loop spans 15 amino acids. The V end was cut by 5 bases, the J end by 4 bases, with 15 bases between. Per the germline V gene, CDR1 is SGHTA and CDR2 is FQGNSA. Here the CDR3 DNA reads TGTGCCAGCAGCCCGTGGGGCTCGAATAATCAGCCCCAGCATTTT. Residues: CASSPWGSNNQPQHF.

V usage is TRBV7-8 and J usage is TRBJ2-4, with D possibly TRBD2 on 7 matching bases. The CDR3 has 16 amino acids. Germline CDR1 is SGHVS and CDR2 is FQNEAQ. Trimming took 3 bases from V and 3 from J, leaving 15 bases between them. CDR3 loop: CASSLGEGDFKNIQYF. CDR3 in DNA: TGTGCCAGCAGCTTGGGGGAGGGGGACTTCAAAAACATTCAGTACTTC.

This rearrangement joins TRBV7-3 to TRBJ2-1; D perhaps matches TRBD1 (5 bases). V was pared by 5 bases and J by 5 bases, with 10 bases between. This CDR3 has 13 residues. The germline CDR1 and CDR2 sequences are SGHTA and FQGTGA. The CDR3 DNA sequence: TGTGCCAGCAGCACGCGACAGAACAATGAGCAGTTCTTC. Translation: CASSTRQNNEQFF.

This chain links TRBV4-1 with TRBJ1-2, with D perhaps matching TRBD1 (5 bases). The CDR3 extends over 15 amino acids. From germline, CDR1 is MGHRA and CDR2 YSYEKL. With 4 bases removed from V and 3 bases from J, the gap between germline ends came to 15 bases. The CDR3 protein is CASSPHVAGDYGYTF. The DNA of the CDR3 is TGCGCCAGCAGCCCACATGTTGCGGGGGACTATGGCTACACCTTC.

The J gene is TRBJ2-1, the V gene TRBV7-2, with unresolved D. This CDR3 is built from 14 residues. CDR1 and CDR2 (germline): SGHTA, FQGNSA. V was trimmed by 4 bases and J by 1 base, leaving 8 bases between them. The CDR3 DNA follows: TGTGCCAGCAGCTCCGGTATTTCCTACAATGAGCAGTTCTTC. Translation: CASSSGISYNEQFF.

The chain employs TRBV30 and TRBJ1-1; D is possibly TRBD1 (6 bases). Per germline, CDR1 GTSNPN and CDR2 SVGIG (reference sequence). The CDR3 loop spans 14 amino acids. The germline V and J ends were trimmed by 0 bases and 3 bases, with 11 bases remaining between them. CDR3 DNA sequence: TGTGCCTGGAGTGTACCCAGGGGAGACACTGAAGCTTTCTTT. As protein: CAWSVPRGDTEAFF.

This clone was recorded at least ten times. The CDR3 sequence is CASSPVVGKYNEQFF. The CDR3, as DNA: TGTGCCAGCAGCCCCGTCGTGGGAAAGTACAATGAGCAGTTCTTC. The rearrangement joins TRBV7-3 to TRBJ2-1; unclear D gene. The CDR3 length is 15 residues. The germline V gene has CDR1 SGHTA and CDR2 FQGTGA. V shed 5 bases and J shed 4 bases, with 15 bases lying between them.

The V and J genes are TRBV7-2 and TRBJ2-1; TRBD2 matches 13 bases. Germline CDR1 SGHTA, CDR2 FQGNSA. J gave up 9 bases and V 0 bases, and 2 bases lay outside the gene matches. The CDR3 has 15 residues. CDR3 region: CASSLAGLAGVEQFF. DNA of the CDR3: TGTGCCAGCAGCTTAGCAGGACTAGCGGGAGTTGAGCAGTTCTTC.

This chain joins TRBV18 and TRBJ1-1; weak D call: TRBD1 (5 bases). The germline V and J ends were trimmed by 2 bases and 3 bases, with 13 bases remaining between them. The CDR3 runs to 15 residues. The V gene's germline CDR1 is KGHSH and CDR2 LQKENI. CDR3 bases: TGTGCCAGCTCACCAAGGGTCAGGGCGGACACTGAAGCTTTCTTT. Translation gives CASSPRVRADTEAFF.

The chain recombines TRBV7-9 with TRBJ2-1; 13 positions agree with TRBD2. In germline, CDR1 is SEHNR, CDR2 FQNEAQ (reference sequence). This CDR3 has 16 amino acids. V trimming: 5 bases; J trimming: 5 bases; junction bases outside the gene matches: 6. The DNA of the CDR3 is TGTGCCAGCAGCCAAACTAGCGGGAGGGGGGACAATGAGCAGTTCTTC. Translating it yields CASSQTSGRGDNEQFF. Drawing the rest from reference TRBV7-9 and TRBJ2-1, the complete variable domain is DTGVSQNPRHKITKRGQNVTFRCDPISEHNRLYWYRQTLGQGPEFLTYFQNEAQLEKSRLLSDRFSAERPKGSFSTLEIQRTEQGDSAMYLCASSQTSGRGDNEQFFGPGTRLTVL.

The chain recombines TRBV2 with TRBJ2-5, with TRBD1 as a possible D gene (6 bases). The CDR3 has 11 residues. V shed 6 bases and J shed 9 bases, with 11 bases lying between them. Per germline, CDR1 SNHLY and CDR2 FYNNEI. CDR3 sequence (DNA): TGTGCCAGCAGAGCACAGGGTCCCCAGTACTTC. This gives the protein CASRAQGPQYF. The variable domain in full, completed from reference TRBV2 and TRBJ2-5, reads EPEVTQTPSHQVTQMGQEVILRCVPISNHLYFYWYRQILGQKVEFLVSFYNNEISEKSEIFDDQFSVERPDGSNFTLKIRSTKLEDSAMYFCASRAQGPQYFGPGTRLLVL.

This chain connects TRBV5-6 to TRBJ2-3, with a weak D call TRBD2 (6 bases). This CDR3 comprises 14 residues. Trimming took 0 bases from V and 4 from J, leaving 9 bases between them. The germline gives CDR1 SGHDT, CDR2 YYEEEE. CDR3 bases: TGTGCCAGCAGCTTGGACAGGAGGGCAGATACGCAGTATTTT. It codes for CASSLDRRADTQYF.

About this clone: A junction end diverges from the germline sequence, so it may reflect a read error. This chain links TRBV5-1 with TRBJ1-1, with 7 bases lining up with TRBD1. The germline V gene encodes CDR1 SGHRS and CDR2 YFSETQ. The CDR3 spans 15 residues. The CDR3 DNA follows: TGCGCCAGCAGCTTTGAGGGGGCTTTGAACTCTGAAGCTTTCTTT. Protein sequence: CASSFEGALNSEAFF.

This chain connects TRBV19 to TRBJ1-1, with 9 bases aligning to TRBD1. V was pared by 6 bases and J by 11 bases, with 13 bases of the junction left unmatched. CDR1 is LNHDA, CDR2 SQIVND, per germline (reference sequence). There are 14 residues in the CDR3. CDR3 region: CASRYLGDREYAFF. CDR3 sequence (DNA): TGTGCCAGTAGATACCTGGGGGACAGGGAATACGCTTTCTTT. The whole variable domain, filled in from reference TRBV19 and TRBJ1-1, reads DGGITQSPKYLFRKEGQNVTLSCEQNLNHDAMYWYRQDPGQGLRLIYYSQIVNDFQKGDIAEGYSVSREKKESFPLTVTSAQKNPTAFYLCASRYLGDREYAFFGQGTRLTVV.

This clone showed up many times. V gene TRBV12-5 combines with J gene TRBJ2-3, with TRBD2 matching over 10 bases. J was trimmed by 6 bases and V by 2 bases; bases with no gene match: 5. In germline, CDR1 is LGHNT, CDR2 FRNRAP. The CDR3 has 15 amino acids. The CDR3 spells CASGLTAGGPDTQYF. In nucleotides, the CDR3 is TGTGCTAGTGGTTTGACAGCGGGAGGGCCGGATACGCAGTATTTT.

This clone has only a few counts. The gene calls are TRBV7-3 and TRBJ2-7, with 11 bases aligning to TRBD2. This CDR3 spans 15 amino acids. V shed 2 bases and J 5 bases; nucleotides not matched to a gene: 5. Germline CDR1 reads SGHTA; CDR2 reads FQGTGA. The CDR3 nucleotides read TGTGCCAGCAGCTTAGTACTAGCGGGAGCGCACGAGCAGTACTTC. It codes for CASSLVLAGAHEQYF.

The rearrangement joins TRBV28 to TRBJ2-3; tentatively, D is TRBD1 or TRBD2 (5 bases each). Trimming removed 6 bases from V and 0 bases from J, with 16 bases in between. The germline V gene encodes CDR1 MDHEN and CDR2 SYDVKM. The length of the CDR3 is 16 residues. In DNA form, the CDR3 reads TGTGCCAGCAGCCGAATACGATGGGGGAGCACAGATACGCAGTATTTT. It translates to CASSRIRWGSTDTQYF.